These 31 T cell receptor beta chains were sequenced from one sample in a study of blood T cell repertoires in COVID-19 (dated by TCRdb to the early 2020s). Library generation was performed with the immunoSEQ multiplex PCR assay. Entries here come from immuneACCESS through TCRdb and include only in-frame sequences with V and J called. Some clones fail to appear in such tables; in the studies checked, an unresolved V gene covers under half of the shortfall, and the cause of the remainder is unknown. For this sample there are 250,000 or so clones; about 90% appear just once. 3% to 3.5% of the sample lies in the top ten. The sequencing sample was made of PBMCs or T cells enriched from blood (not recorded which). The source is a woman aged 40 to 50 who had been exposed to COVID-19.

DNA of the CDR3: TGTGCCAGCAGTTCGGGACAGATATTGACCGGGGAGCTGTTTTTT. It encodes CASSSGQILTGELFF. V usage is TRBV28 and J usage is TRBJ2-2, with TRBD1 identical over 7 bases. Trimming cost V 4 bases and J 5 bases; bases outside gene matches: 7. Germline V CDR1 and CDR2: MDHEN, SYDVKM. This CDR3 has 15 residues.

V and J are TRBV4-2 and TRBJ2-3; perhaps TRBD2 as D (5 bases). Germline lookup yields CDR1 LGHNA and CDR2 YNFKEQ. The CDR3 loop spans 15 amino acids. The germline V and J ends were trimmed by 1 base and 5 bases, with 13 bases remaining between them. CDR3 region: CASSQVALSGDTQYF. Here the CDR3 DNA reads TGTGCCAGCAGCCAAGTAGCGCTCTCTGGAGATACGCAGTATTTT.

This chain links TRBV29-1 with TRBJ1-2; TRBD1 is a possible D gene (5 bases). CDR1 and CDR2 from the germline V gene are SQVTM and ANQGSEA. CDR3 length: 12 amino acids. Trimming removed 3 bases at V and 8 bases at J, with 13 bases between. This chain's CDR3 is CSVEKLGLGYTF. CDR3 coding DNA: TGCAGCGTTGAGAAATTGGGGCTGGGCTACACCTTC.

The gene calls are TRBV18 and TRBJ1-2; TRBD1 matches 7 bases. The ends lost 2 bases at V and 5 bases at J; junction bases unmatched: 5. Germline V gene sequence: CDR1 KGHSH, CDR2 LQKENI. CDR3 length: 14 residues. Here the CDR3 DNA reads TGTGCCAGCTCACCATGGGGGACAGCATATGGCTACACCTTC. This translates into CASSPWGTAYGYTF.

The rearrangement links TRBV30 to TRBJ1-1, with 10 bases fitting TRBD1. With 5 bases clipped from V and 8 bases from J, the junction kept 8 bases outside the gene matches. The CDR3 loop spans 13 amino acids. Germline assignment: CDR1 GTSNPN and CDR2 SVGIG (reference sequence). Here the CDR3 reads CAWAGTGDREAFF. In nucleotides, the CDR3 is TGTGCCTGGGCCGGGACAGGGGACCGAGAAGCTTTCTTT.

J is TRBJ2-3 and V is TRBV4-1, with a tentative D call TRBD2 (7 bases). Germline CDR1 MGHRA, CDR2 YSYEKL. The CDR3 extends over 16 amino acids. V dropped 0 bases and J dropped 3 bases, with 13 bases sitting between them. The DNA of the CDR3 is TGCGCCAGCAGCCAAGATAAAAGCGGGACAACAGATACGCAGTATTTT. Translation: CASSQDKSGTTDTQYF.

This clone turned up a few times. This chain's CDR3 is CASSDRDRDSYNSPLHF. CDR3 nucleotide sequence: TGTGCCAGTAGTGACCGGGACAGGGACTCCTATAATTCACCCCTCCACTTT. This chain links TRBV19 with TRBJ1-6, with 9 bases aligning to TRBD1. V was clipped by 5 bases and J by 0 bases; unmatched bases: 5. From germline, CDR1 is LNHDA and CDR2 SQIVND (reference sequence). This CDR3 is built from 17 residues.

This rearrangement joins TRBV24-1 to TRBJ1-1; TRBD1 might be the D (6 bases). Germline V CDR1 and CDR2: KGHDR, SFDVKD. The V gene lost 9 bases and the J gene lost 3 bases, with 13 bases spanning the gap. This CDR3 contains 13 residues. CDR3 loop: CATRPGVDTEAFF. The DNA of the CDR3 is TGTGCCACCCGGCCAGGGGTGGACACTGAAGCTTTCTTT.

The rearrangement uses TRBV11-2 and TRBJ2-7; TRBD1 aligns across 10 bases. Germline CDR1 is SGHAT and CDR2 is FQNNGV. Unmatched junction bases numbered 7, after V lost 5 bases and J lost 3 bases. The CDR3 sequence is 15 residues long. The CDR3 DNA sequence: TGTGCCAGCAGCCCGAGGGGACAGGGGAGCTACGAGCAGTACTTC. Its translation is CASSPRGQGSYEQYF.

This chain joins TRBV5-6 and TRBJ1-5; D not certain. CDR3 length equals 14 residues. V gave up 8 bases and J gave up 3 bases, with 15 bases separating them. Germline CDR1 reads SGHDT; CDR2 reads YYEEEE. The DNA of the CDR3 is TGTGCCAGGTCAGCGTCGTATGCCAATCAGCCCCAGCATTTT. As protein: CARSASYANQPQHF.

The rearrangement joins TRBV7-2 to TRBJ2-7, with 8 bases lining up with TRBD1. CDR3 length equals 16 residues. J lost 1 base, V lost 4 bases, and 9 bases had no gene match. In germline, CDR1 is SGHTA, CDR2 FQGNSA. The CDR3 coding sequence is TGTGCCAGCAGCTCCGTCATTGGACAGGGTTCCTACGAGCAGTACTTC. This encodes CASSSVIGQGSYEQYF.

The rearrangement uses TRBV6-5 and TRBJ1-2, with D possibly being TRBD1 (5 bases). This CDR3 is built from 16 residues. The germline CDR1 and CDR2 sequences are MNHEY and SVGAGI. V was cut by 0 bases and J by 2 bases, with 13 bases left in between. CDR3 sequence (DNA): TGTGCCAGCAGTTACTCAAATATCCGGGGGAACTATGGCTACACCTTC. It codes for CASSYSNIRGNYGYTF.

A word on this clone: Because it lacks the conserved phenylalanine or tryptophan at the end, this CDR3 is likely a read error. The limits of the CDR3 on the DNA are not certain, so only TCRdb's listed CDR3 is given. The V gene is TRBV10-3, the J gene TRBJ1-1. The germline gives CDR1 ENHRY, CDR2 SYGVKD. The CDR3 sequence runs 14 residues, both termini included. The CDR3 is CAISESLDQLKTLL.

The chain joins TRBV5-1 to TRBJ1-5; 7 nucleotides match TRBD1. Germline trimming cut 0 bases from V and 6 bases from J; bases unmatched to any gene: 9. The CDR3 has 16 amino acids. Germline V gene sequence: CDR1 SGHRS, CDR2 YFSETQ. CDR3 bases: TGCGCCAGCAGCTTGGGGGTCCAGGGGGAAGGTCAGCCCCAGCATTTT. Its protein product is CASSLGVQGEGQPQHF.

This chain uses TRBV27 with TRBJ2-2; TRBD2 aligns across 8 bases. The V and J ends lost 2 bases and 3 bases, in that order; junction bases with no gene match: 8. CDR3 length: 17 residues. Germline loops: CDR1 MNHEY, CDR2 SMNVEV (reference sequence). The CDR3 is CASSLRPGGVHTGELFF. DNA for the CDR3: TGTGCCAGCAGTTTAAGGCCGGGGGGGGTTCACACCGGGGAGCTGTTTTTT.

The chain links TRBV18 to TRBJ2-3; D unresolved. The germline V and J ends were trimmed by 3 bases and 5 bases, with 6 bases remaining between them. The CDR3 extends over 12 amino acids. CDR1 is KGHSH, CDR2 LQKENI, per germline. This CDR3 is CASSPPLDTQYF. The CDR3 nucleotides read TGTGCCAGCTCACCCCCGTTAGATACGCAGTATTTT.

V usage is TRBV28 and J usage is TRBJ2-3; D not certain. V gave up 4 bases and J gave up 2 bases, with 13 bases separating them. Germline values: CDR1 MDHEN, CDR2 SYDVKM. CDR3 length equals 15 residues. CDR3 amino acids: CASSSLKRYTDTQYF. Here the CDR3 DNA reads TGTGCCAGCAGTTCCCTTAAGAGATACACAGATACGCAGTATTTT.

CDR3 in amino acids: CASGSGEGLGTGELFF. For the CDR3, the DNA is TGTGCTAGTGGCTCCGGGGAAGGGTTAGGCACCGGGGAGCTGTTTTTT. V and J are TRBV12-5 and TRBJ2-2; D may be TRBD2 (5 bases). V dropped 6 bases and J dropped 4 bases, with 18 bases sitting between them. Germline values: CDR1 LGHNT, CDR2 FRNRAP. This CDR3 has 16 residues.

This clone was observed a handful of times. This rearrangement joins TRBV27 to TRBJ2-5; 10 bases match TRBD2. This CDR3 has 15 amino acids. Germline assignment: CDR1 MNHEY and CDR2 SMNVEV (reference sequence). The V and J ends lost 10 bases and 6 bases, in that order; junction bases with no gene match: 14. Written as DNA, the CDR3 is TGTGCCACCCAAAGCGGGGGGGCCTGGGGAAAGACCCAGTACTTC. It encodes CATQSGGAWGKTQYF.

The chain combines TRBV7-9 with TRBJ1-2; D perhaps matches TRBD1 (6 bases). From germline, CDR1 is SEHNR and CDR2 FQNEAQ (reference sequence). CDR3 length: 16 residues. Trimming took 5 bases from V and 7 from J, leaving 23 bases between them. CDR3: CASSHPGGTGTGGYTF. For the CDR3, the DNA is TGTGCCAGCAGCCACCCGGGGGGCACAGGGACCGGTGGCTACACCTTC.

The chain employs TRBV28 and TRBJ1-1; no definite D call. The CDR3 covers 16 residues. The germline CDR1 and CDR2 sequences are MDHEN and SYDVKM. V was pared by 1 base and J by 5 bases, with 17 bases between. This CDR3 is CASSLLLTVVRTEAFF. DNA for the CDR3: TGTGCCAGCAGTTTATTATTGACTGTCGTGAGGACTGAAGCTTTCTTT.

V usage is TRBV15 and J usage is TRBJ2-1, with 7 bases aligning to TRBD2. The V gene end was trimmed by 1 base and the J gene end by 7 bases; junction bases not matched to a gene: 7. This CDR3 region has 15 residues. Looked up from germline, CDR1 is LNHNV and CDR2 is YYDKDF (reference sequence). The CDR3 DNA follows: TGTGCCACCAGCAGAGGGACTAGGAGTGAGAATGAGCAGTTCTTC. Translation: CATSRGTRSENEQFF.

The CDR3 DNA reads as TGTGCCAGCACACTCCGGACAGGGGGCTACGAGCAGTACTTC. It specifies CASTLRTGGYEQYF. V and J are TRBV7-9 and TRBJ2-7; 10 bases are shared with TRBD1. Germline lookup yields CDR1 SEHNR and CDR2 FQNEAQ (reference sequence). The CDR3 sequence is 14 residues long. V gave up 7 bases and J gave up 3 bases; unmatched junction bases: 6.

CDR3 in amino acids: CASSVGGQFSQFF. The CDR3 DNA reads TGTGCCAGCAGCGTCGGAGGACAGTTCTCCCAGTTCTTC. The rearrangement links TRBV9 to TRBJ2-1; a possible D gene is TRBD1 (6 bases). Germline V gene data show CDR1 as SGDLS and CDR2 as YYNGEE. The CDR3 is 13 amino acids. Trimming took off 2 bases at V and 13 bases at J, with 16 bases between the two ends.

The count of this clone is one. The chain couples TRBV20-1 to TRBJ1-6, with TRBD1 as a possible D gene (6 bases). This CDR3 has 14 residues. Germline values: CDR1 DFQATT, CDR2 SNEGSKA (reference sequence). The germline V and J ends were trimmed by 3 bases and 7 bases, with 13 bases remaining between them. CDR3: CSASWGGGNSPLHF. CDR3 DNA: TGCAGTGCTAGTTGGGGAGGGGGAAATTCACCCCTCCACTTT.

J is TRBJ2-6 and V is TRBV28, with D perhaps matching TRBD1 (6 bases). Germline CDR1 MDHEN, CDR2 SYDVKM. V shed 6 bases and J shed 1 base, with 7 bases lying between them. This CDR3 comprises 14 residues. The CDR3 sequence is CASSTGSGANVLTF. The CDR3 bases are TGTGCCAGCAGCACAGGGTCTGGGGCCAACGTCCTGACTTTC.

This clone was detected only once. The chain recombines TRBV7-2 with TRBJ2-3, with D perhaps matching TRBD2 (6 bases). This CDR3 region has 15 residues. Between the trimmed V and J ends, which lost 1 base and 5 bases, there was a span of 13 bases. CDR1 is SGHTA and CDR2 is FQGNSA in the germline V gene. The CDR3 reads CASSLVLPGGDTQYF. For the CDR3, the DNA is TGTGCCAGCAGCTTAGTGCTTCCCGGGGGAGATACGCAGTATTTT.

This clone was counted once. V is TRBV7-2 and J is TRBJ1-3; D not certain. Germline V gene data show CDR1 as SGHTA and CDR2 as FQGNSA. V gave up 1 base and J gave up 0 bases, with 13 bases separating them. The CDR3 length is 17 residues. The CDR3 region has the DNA TGTGCCAGCAGCTTAGGTCTTCCGGGTAACTCTGGAAACACCATATATTTT. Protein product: CASSLGLPGNSGNTIYF.

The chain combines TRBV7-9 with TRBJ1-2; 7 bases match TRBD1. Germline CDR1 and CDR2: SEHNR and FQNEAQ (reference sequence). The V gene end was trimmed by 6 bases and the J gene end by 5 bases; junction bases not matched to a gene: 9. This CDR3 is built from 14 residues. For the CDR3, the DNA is TGTGCCAGCAGTTTTACAGGGGCAGGATATGGCTACACCTTC. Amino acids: CASSFTGAGYGYTF.

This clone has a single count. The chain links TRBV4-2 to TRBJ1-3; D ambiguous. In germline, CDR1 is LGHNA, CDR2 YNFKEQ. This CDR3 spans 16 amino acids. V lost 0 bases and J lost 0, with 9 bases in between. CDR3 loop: CASSQDLGSSGNTIYF. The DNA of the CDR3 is TGTGCCAGCAGCCAAGATTTGGGCAGCTCTGGAAACACCATATATTTT.

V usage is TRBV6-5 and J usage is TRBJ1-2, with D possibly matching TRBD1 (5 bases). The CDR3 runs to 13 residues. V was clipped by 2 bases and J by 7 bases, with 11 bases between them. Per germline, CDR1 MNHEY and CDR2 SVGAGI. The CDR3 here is CASSYMGRGGYTF. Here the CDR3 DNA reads TGTGCCAGCAGTTACATGGGGCGGGGTGGCTACACCTTC.